This T cell receptor (beta chain) came from a study of metastatic and nonmetastatic thyroid tumors. Until they underwent thyroid surgery, no patient had received any treatment. As originally analysed: The study built a papillary thyroid cancer distant-metastasis classifier from CDR3 differences across clinicopathological groups. TCRdb reprocessed the PCR reads using MiXCR. The V and J calls follow TCRdb's processing rather than the paper's. Of roughly 18,000 clones in the sample, approximately 35% are singletons; the top ten hold more than 8.5%. There are a few counts of this clone. A much bigger clone sits one base away, suggesting this may be a read error. There are 18 residues in the CDR3. Losses at the gene ends were 5 bases for V and 5 bases for J; bases not matched to a gene: 18. The germline V gene has CDR1 MNHEY and CDR2 SMNVEV (reference sequence).

This sequence was found in a male donor with papillary thyroid cancer or a benign thyroid nodule (not recorded which). Some clones in this sample may be carry-over from other donors' samples. The sequenced sample was tumor tissue. The rearrangement uses TRBV27 and TRBJ2-3, with 8 bases lining up with TRBD2. CDR3 loop: CASSPHPTIGRAKDTQYF. Here the CDR3 DNA reads TGTGCCAGCAGTCCTCATCCGACTATCGGGAGGGCGAAAGATACGCAGTATTTT.